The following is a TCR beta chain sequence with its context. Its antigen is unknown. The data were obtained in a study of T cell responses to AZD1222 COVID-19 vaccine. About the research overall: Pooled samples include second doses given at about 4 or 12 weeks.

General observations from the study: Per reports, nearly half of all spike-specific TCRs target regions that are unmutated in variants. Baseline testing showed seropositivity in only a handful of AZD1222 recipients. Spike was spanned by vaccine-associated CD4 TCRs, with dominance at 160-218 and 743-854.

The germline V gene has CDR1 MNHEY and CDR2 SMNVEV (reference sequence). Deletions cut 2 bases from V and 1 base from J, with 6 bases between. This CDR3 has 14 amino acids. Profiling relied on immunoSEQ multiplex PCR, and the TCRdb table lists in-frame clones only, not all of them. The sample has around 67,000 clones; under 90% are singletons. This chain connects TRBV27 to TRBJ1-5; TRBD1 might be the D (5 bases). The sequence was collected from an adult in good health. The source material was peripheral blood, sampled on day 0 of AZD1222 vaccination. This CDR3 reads CASSLGTSNQPQHF. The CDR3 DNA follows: TGTGCCAGCAGTTTAGGGACGAGCAATCAGCCCCAGCATTTT.